This paragraph covers one T cell receptor beta chain sequence. Trimming stripped 7 bases from V and 7 bases from J, with 11 bases between. The germline V gene encodes CDR1 MNHEY and CDR2 SMNVEV (reference sequence). The CDR3 contains 12 residues. Sequencing was performed with immunoSEQ multiplex PCR; in TCRdb, only in-frame clones are kept and a portion is missing. The repertoire holds 130,000 or so clones, with roughly nine tenths as singletons. These data originate in a study of control samples from healthy donors and cancer patients. This clonotype was obtained from a man aged 18 to 29 in good health. The genes are TRBV27 and TRBJ2-1, with a tentative D call TRBD1 (5 bases). Specimen: blood. The CDR3 loop reads CASTSDRNEQFF. CDR3 sequence (DNA): TGTGCCAGCACCTCAGACAGAAATGAGCAGTTCTTC.